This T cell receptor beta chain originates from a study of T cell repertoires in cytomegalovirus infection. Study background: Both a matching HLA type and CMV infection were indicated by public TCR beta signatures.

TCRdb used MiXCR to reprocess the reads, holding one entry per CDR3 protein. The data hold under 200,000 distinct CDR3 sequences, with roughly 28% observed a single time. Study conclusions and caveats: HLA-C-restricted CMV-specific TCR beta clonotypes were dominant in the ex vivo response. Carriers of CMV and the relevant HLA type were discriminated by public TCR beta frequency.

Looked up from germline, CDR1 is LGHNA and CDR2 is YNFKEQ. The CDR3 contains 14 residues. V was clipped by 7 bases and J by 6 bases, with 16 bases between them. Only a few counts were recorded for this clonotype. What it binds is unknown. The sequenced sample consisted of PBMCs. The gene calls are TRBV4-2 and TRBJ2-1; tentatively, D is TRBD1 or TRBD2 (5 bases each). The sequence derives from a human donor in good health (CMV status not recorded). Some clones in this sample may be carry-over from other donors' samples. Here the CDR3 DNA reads TGTGCCAGCACCGTGAGGGGCGGAAGCAATGAGCAGTTCTTC. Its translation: CASTVRGGSNEQFF.